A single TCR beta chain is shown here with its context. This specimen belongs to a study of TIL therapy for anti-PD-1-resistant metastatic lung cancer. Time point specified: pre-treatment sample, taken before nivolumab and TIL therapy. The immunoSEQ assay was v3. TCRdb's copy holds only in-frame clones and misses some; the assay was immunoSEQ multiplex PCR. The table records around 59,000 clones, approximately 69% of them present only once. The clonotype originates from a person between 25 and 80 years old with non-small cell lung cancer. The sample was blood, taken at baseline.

This CDR3 is CASSDGGQISTDTQYF. As DNA, the CDR3 is TGTGCCAGTTCCGATGGGGGGCAAATTAGCACAGATACGCAGTATTTT. The rearrangement joins TRBV6-6 to TRBJ2-3; D tentatively fits TRBD1 or TRBD2 (6 bases each). The CDR3 contains 16 residues. The V end was cut by 9 bases, the J end by 0 bases, with 19 bases between. From germline, CDR1 is MNHNY and CDR2 SVGAGI (reference sequence).